Following are 20 T cell receptor beta chains from one sample sequenced in a study of shared clonotypes between healthy human individuals. Using immunoSEQ multiplex PCR, the repertoire was profiled, and TCRdb retains in-frame clones only, with some absent. The table includes approximately 590,000 clones, just under 97% detected once. Terminally differentiated effector memory CD45RA+ cells were left out of the naive CD8 fraction, which was CD45RO-negative and positively selected for CCR7. What was sequenced was naive CD8+ T cells sorted from blood. These TCRs come from a woman in her twenties or thirties in good health.

The rearrangement uses TRBV19 and TRBJ1-2; D may be TRBD1 (5 bases). The CDR3 consists of 15 residues. Germline loops: CDR1 LNHDA, CDR2 SQIVND (reference sequence). V was clipped by 3 bases and J by 3 bases, with 14 bases between them. Written as DNA, the CDR3 is TGTGCCAGTAGTATGAACCAGGGCCCATACTATGGCTACACCTTC. It yields the protein CASSMNQGPYYGYTF.

The genes are TRBV7-8 and TRBJ1-2; 7 bases map to TRBD1. Germline V gene sequence: CDR1 SGHVS, CDR2 FQNEAQ. This CDR3 comprises 15 residues. V dropped 5 bases and J dropped 5; count of bases not matched to a gene: 11. For the CDR3, the DNA is TGTGCCAGCAGCCAACCCCGGGCAGGGGGATATGGCTACACCTTC. Translated, it gives CASSQPRAGGYGYTF.

This clone was seen more than once but under ten times. This rearrangement joins TRBV2 to TRBJ1-5; no clear D gene. CDR1 SNHLY and CDR2 FYNNEI come from the germline V gene. The CDR3 covers 16 residues. V was clipped by 2 bases and J by 5 bases, with 16 bases between them. This CDR3 is CASSEFREGFHQPQHF. DNA of the CDR3: TGTGCCAGCAGTGAATTTAGGGAAGGGTTCCATCAGCCCCAGCATTTT.

The chain links TRBV11-2 to TRBJ2-1; D remains ambiguous. CDR1 and CDR2 from the germline V gene are SGHAT and FQNNGV. V shed 3 bases and J shed 2 bases, with 14 bases lying between them. The CDR3 runs 16 residues. CDR3 in DNA: TGTGCCAGCAGCTTCTCCGGCTTCTCCGCCTACAATGAGCAGTTCTTC. Encoded protein: CASSFSGFSAYNEQFF.

The rearrangement uses TRBV28 and TRBJ2-7; the D call may be TRBD1 or TRBD2 (9 bases each). V was pared by 7 bases and J by 2 bases, with 18 bases between. Germline V gene sequence: CDR1 MDHEN, CDR2 SYDVKM. This CDR3 comprises 15 residues. In DNA, the CDR3 is TGTGCCAGCACCGCGGGGGGGACAGGGACCTACGAGCAGTACTTC. Translation gives CASTAGGTGTYEQYF.

The gene calls are TRBV28 and TRBJ2-3; 8 bases are shared with TRBD1. The germline gives CDR1 MDHEN, CDR2 SYDVKM. This CDR3 is built from 16 residues. V shed 5 bases, J shed 4 bases, and the junction held 11 bases outside the gene matches. The CDR3 region has the DNA TGTGCCAGCAGTATCCTCGACAGGGGTGGCGCAGATACGCAGTATTTT. Its translation is CASSILDRGGADTQYF.

The rearrangement joins TRBV4-1 to TRBJ2-1, with 8 bases that match TRBD2. Germline V gives CDR1 MGHRA, CDR2 YSYEKL. V shed 1 base, J shed 1 base, and the junction held 3 bases outside the gene matches. This CDR3 has 16 amino acids. The CDR3 protein is CASSQVLADSYNEQFF. CDR3 nucleotide sequence: TGCGCCAGCAGCCAAGTACTAGCGGATTCCTACAATGAGCAGTTCTTC.

This chain links TRBV19 with TRBJ1-5; no clear D gene. V was pared by 11 bases and J by 4 bases, with 15 bases between. CDR1 is LNHDA and CDR2 is SQIVND in the germline V gene (reference sequence). The CDR3 length is 13 residues. The CDR3 sequence is CALGIGFNQPQHF. Written as DNA, the CDR3 is TGTGCCCTTGGGATAGGATTTAATCAGCCCCAGCATTTT.

The chain joins TRBV15 to TRBJ1-1, with a tentative D call TRBD1 (6 bases). The CDR3 totals 13 residues. Trimming cost V 5 bases and J 6 bases, with 13 bases left between them. Per germline, CDR1 LNHNV and CDR2 YYDKDF (reference sequence). CDR3 in DNA: TGTGCCACCAGCCTATTGAGGGGGGCTGAAGCTTTCTTT. Its protein product is CATSLLRGAEAFF.

The rearrangement links TRBV6-5 to TRBJ2-7; possibly TRBD2 for D (5 bases). Between the trimmed V and J ends, which lost 2 bases and 3 bases, there was a span of 11 bases. CDR3 length equals 14 residues. The germline CDR1 and CDR2 sequences are MNHEY and SVGAGI. CDR3 nucleotides: TGTGCCAGCAGTTACGTGGAGGCGAGCTACGAGCAGTACTTC. Its translation: CASSYVEASYEQYF.

A remark on this clone: The same CDR3 is also encoded by other DNA sequences in this sample. The V and J genes are TRBV10-2 and TRBJ1-1; D remains unclear. Trimming left V 3 bases short and J 5 bases short, with 4 bases between. This CDR3 spans 11 amino acids. Germline V gene sequence: CDR1 WSHSY, CDR2 SAAADI. In DNA, the CDR3 is TGCGCCAGCAGTGATGGGACTGAAGCTTTCTTT. As protein: CASSDGTEAFF.

This chain links TRBV5-1 with TRBJ1-2; 7 bases line up with TRBD1. CDR3 length equals 17 residues. The J segment lost 2 bases and the V segment lost 5 bases, leaving 15 bases of the junction unmatched. Germline V gene data show CDR1 as SGHRS and CDR2 as YFSETQ. This CDR3 reads CASRQTEQGPLNYGYTF. CDR3 in DNA: TGCGCCAGCAGACAGACAGAACAGGGGCCCCTCAACTATGGCTACACCTTC. Supplemented by reference TRBV5-1 and TRBJ1-2, the full variable domain reads KAGVTQTPRYLIKTRGQQVTLSCSPISGHRSVSWYQQTPGQGLQFLFEYFSETQRNKGNFPGRFSGRQFSNSRSEMNVSTLELGDSALYLCASRQTEQGPLNYGYTFGSGTRLTVV.

The rearrangement uses TRBV10-3 and TRBJ2-7; 12 positions agree with TRBD2. The germline CDR1 and CDR2 sequences are ENHRY and SYGVKD. The J segment lost 4 bases and the V segment lost 10 bases, leaving 11 bases of the junction unmatched. This CDR3 region has 15 residues. CDR3 DNA sequence: TGTGCCACGCGACTAGCGGGAGTTCCCTCATACGAGCAGTACTTC. Translating it yields CATRLAGVPSYEQYF.

The V gene is TRBV27, the J gene TRBJ2-5; 13 bases line up with TRBD2. The V segment lost 5 bases and the J segment 2 bases; nucleotides outside the gene matches: 2. CDR1 MNHEY and CDR2 SMNVEV come from the germline V gene (reference sequence). The CDR3 covers 15 residues. The CDR3 sequence: CASSRTSGSQETQYF. Written as DNA, the CDR3 is TGTGCCAGCAGTAGGACTAGCGGGAGTCAAGAGACCCAGTACTTC.

In the case of this clone: Other DNA sequences in this sample translate to the same CDR3. The gene calls are TRBV7-8 and TRBJ2-7; a weak D match, TRBD2 (5 bases). With 0 bases removed from V and 4 bases from J, the gap between germline ends came to 7 bases. Germline V gene sequence: CDR1 SGHVS, CDR2 FQNEAQ. There are 13 residues in the CDR3. In DNA form, the CDR3 reads TGTGCCAGCAGCTTAGCGGGAGTTTACGAGCAGTACTTC. It encodes CASSLAGVYEQYF.

Turning to this clone: Other DNA sequences in this specimen translate into the identical CDR3. This chain joins TRBV11-2 and TRBJ2-7, with 11 bases lining up with TRBD1. Trimming took 3 bases from V and 2 from J; bases not matched to a gene: 6. The CDR3 is 16 amino acids. Germline V CDR1 and CDR2: SGHAT, FQNNGV. CDR3 sequence: CASSLAGTGGPYEQYF. The CDR3 DNA follows: TGTGCCAGCAGCTTGGCCGGGACAGGGGGACCCTACGAGCAGTACTTC.

V is TRBV28 and J is TRBJ2-5; no reliable D call. This CDR3 has 16 residues. V shed 2 bases and J shed 2 bases, with 15 bases lying between them. Per the germline V gene, CDR1 is MDHEN and CDR2 is SYDVKM. The DNA of the CDR3 is TGTGCCAGCAGTTTACCAGCCGGTGGGCCTCAAGAGACCCAGTACTTC. Residues: CASSLPAGGPQETQYF. Looking up the rest from reference TRBV28 and TRBJ2-5 gives the full variable domain: DVKVTQSSRYLVKRTGEKVFLECVQDMDHENMFWYRQDPGLGLRLIYFSYDVKMKEKGDIPEGYSVSREKKERFSLILESASTNQTSMYLCASSLPAGGPQETQYFGPGTRLLVL.

The gene calls are TRBV11-2 and TRBJ2-3; TRBD2 might be the D (5 bases). V lost 5 bases and J lost 2, with 20 bases in between. CDR1 is SGHAT and CDR2 is FQNNGV in the germline V gene. The CDR3 consists of 17 residues. DNA for the CDR3: TGTGCCAGCAGCACTGAGGACTGGCCGGTGGTCACAGATACGCAGTATTTT. Translation gives CASSTEDWPVVTDTQYF.

The genes are TRBV15 and TRBJ1-1, with a tentative D call TRBD1 (5 bases). Trimming took off 1 base at V and 5 bases at J, with 8 bases between the two ends. CDR3 length: 13 amino acids. Germline V gene sequence: CDR1 LNHNV, CDR2 YYDKDF (reference sequence). The CDR3 DNA follows: TGTGCCACCAGCAGAGTCGAGGGGACTGAAGCTTTCTTT. Its protein product is CATSRVEGTEAFF.

This chain connects TRBV19 to TRBJ2-3, with TRBD2 identical over 10 bases. Per germline, CDR1 LNHDA and CDR2 SQIVND (reference sequence). This CDR3 is 15 amino acids long. After removal of 5 bases from V and 2 bases from J, the junction contained 4 bases not matched to a gene. The chain's CDR3 is CASSRGLAATDTQYF. CDR3 sequence (DNA): TGTGCCAGTAGTCGAGGACTAGCGGCCACAGATACGCAGTATTTT.